This entry concerns a single T cell receptor beta chain. This CDR3 spans 14 amino acids. V gave up 0 bases and J gave up 1 base, with 5 bases separating them. Germline values: CDR1 LNHNV, CDR2 YYDKDF (reference sequence). This sample is drawn from a study of blood T cell repertoires in COVID-19. Study context: The samples span acute and convalescent COVID-19 from the United States, Italy and Spain. Sample material is recorded as cDNA or gDNA derived from T cells, B-cell-depleted T cells, or PBMCs.

TCRdb's copy holds only in-frame clones and misses some; the assay was immunoSEQ multiplex PCR. The repertoire holds 250,000 or so clones, with around 93% as singletons. The cohort comprised adults aged 18 to 89 years residing in approximately 22 US areas. A PCR-confirmed or clinician-diagnosed COVID-19 case had contacted exposed participants within 2 weeks of entry. The sequencing input was PBMCs or T cells enriched from blood (not recorded which). This TCR came from a middle-aged man who had been exposed to COVID-19. The rearrangement links TRBV15 to TRBJ2-3; no clear D gene. CDR3 nucleotides: TGTGCCACCAGCAGAGACCCAGGCACAGATACGCAGTATTTT. Translation gives CATSRDPGTDTQYF.